This T cell receptor (beta chain) was sequenced in a study of read filtering for tumor transcriptome and immune sequencing. Overall study context: Transcriptome libraries were built from DNase-treated RNA. Study outcomes and limitations: This fraction held mixed bone marrow immune cells after CD138-negative sorting.

The library was built from about 370 ng RNA with molecular barcoded adaptors for alpha/delta and beta/gamma chains. TCRdb re-called the reads with MiXCR, one entry per CDR3 protein. The data show more than 70,000 distinct CDR3 sequences, roughly 21% seen once. This clonotype came up once. Its antigen is still unknown. A read error may be the cause here, since a much bigger clone is one base away. V dropped 5 bases and J dropped 4 bases, with 22 bases sitting between them. CDR3 length: 17 residues. The V gene is TRBV23-1, the J gene TRBJ2-3, with a weak D call TRBD2 (5 bases). TRBV23-1 is an open reading frame, and its role is uncertain. Source material: a population of CD138-negative cells sorted from bone marrow. This sequence originates from a donor over 35 with multiple myeloma. In DNA, the CDR3 is TGCGCCAGCAGTAGAATGAGCGCTAGCAAGGGCCCAGATACGCAGTATTTT. Protein sequence: CASSRMSASKGPDTQYF.